A selection of T cell receptor beta chains follows, all from one sample in a study of cytomegalovirus exposure and HLA in healthy donors. TCRdb keeps only in-frame clones here, not all; method: immunoSEQ multiplex PCR. The sample shows 160,000 or so clones, around 76% of them seen only once. Sequenced sample: PBMCs. The receptor source for this set is a man in his sixties in good health and CMV-seronegative. Both conserved end residues are part of each CDR3. Each record gives: J gene, V gene, clone size, D gene, CDR3 protein, CDR3 DNA. D genes are given only for firm matches. Size is omitted from some rows. Given values are once, few, many or a class for expanded clones.

J gene: TRBJ2-7; V gene: TRBV5-1; clone size: NA; D gene: TRBD2; CDR3 protein: CASSLIEREGEQYF; CDR3 DNA: TGCGCCAGCAGCTTGATAGAGCGGGAGGGCGAGCAGTACTTC
J gene: TRBJ1-4; V gene: TRBV21-1; clone size: NA; D gene: NA; CDR3 protein: CASSIGDRANEKLFF; CDR3 DNA: TGTGCCAGCAGCATCGGGGACAGAGCTAATGAAAAACTGTTTTTT
J gene: TRBJ2-6; V gene: TRBV5-4; clone size: NA; D gene: NA; CDR3 protein: CASSHTGSGANVLTF; CDR3 DNA: TGTGCCAGCAGCCACACAGGCTCTGGGGCCAACGTCCTGACTTTC
J gene: TRBJ2-2; V gene: TRBV18; clone size: NA; D gene: NA; CDR3 protein: CASSPSVLGAANTGELFF; CDR3 DNA: TGTGCCAGCTCACCATCGGTTTTGGGGGCGGCGAACACCGGGGAGCTGTTTTTT
J gene: TRBJ2-7; V gene: TRBV27; clone size: few; D gene: TRBD2; CDR3 protein: CASSSPGLADEQYF; CDR3 DNA: TGTGCCAGCAGTTCGCCGGGACTAGCGGACGAGCAGTACTTC
J gene: TRBJ1-1; V gene: TRBV7-9; clone size: few; D gene: NA; CDR3 protein: CASSLQENTEAFF; CDR3 DNA: TGTGCCAGCAGCTTACAGGAGAACACTGAAGCTTTCTTT
J gene: TRBJ2-3; V gene: TRBV5-4; clone size: NA; D gene: TRBD2; CDR3 protein: CASSFSGRTSGGDTQYF; CDR3 DNA: TGTGCCAGCAGCTTCTCAGGTCGGACTAGCGGGGGGGATACGCAGTATTTT
J gene: TRBJ1-4; V gene: TRBV4-3; clone size: few; D gene: NA; CDR3 protein: CASSLTWGGTNEKLFF; CDR3 DNA: TGCGCCAGCAGCCTAACCTGGGGGGGCACTAATGAAAAACTGTTTTTT
J gene: TRBJ2-2; V gene: TRBV5-1; clone size: NA; D gene: NA; CDR3 protein: CASSLVGLSNTGELFF; CDR3 DNA: TGCGCCAGCAGCTTGGTAGGACTATCGAACACCGGGGAGCTGTTTTTT
J gene: TRBJ2-3; V gene: TRBV29-1; clone size: few; D gene: TRBD1; CDR3 protein: CSASTGTGSADTQYF; CDR3 DNA: TGCAGCGCGTCCACCGGGACAGGGAGCGCAGATACGCAGTATTTT
J gene: TRBJ2-2; V gene: TRBV7-3; clone size: NA; D gene: TRBD2; CDR3 protein: CASPSGASGGANTGELFF; CDR3 DNA: TGTGCCAGCCCCTCGGGGGCTAGCGGGGGGGCGAACACCGGGGAGCTGTTTTTT
J gene: TRBJ1-4; V gene: TRBV9; clone size: NA; D gene: TRBD1; CDR3 protein: CASSVDRGSEKLFF; CDR3 DNA: TGTGCCAGCAGCGTGGACAGGGGTAGTGAAAAACTGTTTTTT
J gene: TRBJ1-2; V gene: TRBV7-9; clone size: NA; D gene: TRBD1; CDR3 protein: CASSPYRGINYGYTF; CDR3 DNA: TGTGCCAGCAGCCCATACAGGGGGATTAACTATGGCTACACCTTC
J gene: TRBJ2-3; V gene: TRBV28; clone size: few; D gene: NA; CDR3 protein: CASSKLGSTDTQYF; CDR3 DNA: TGTGCCAGCAGCAAACTCGGGAGCACAGATACGCAGTATTTT
J gene: TRBJ2-1; V gene: TRBV6-1; clone size: NA; D gene: TRBD1; CDR3 protein: CASSEGDSTYNEQFF; CDR3 DNA: TGTGCCAGCAGTGAAGGGGACAGTACCTACAATGAGCAGTTCTTC
J gene: TRBJ1-1; V gene: TRBV7-2; clone size: NA; D gene: NA; CDR3 protein: CASRLDGNTEAFF; CDR3 DNA: TGTGCCAGCAGGTTAGACGGGAACACTGAAGCTTTCTTT
J gene: TRBJ2-3; V gene: TRBV19; clone size: NA; D gene: TRBD1; CDR3 protein: CASSIGTGGFDTQYF; CDR3 DNA: TGTGCCAGTAGTATTGGGACAGGGGGCTTCGATACGCAGTATTTT
J gene: TRBJ2-3; V gene: TRBV2; clone size: NA; D gene: TRBD2; CDR3 protein: CARGTSPSTDTQYF; CDR3 DNA: TGTGCCAGAGGGACTAGCCCTAGCACAGATACGCAGTATTTT
J gene: TRBJ2-7; V gene: TRBV7-2; clone size: once; D gene: TRBD2; CDR3 protein: CASSAGGATAYEQYF; CDR3 DNA: TGTGCCAGCAGTGCCGGGGGGGCGACGGCCTACGAGCAGTACTTC
J gene: TRBJ2-7; V gene: TRBV7-3; clone size: medium-sized; D gene: NA; CDR3 protein: CASSLGPSSGEQYF; CDR3 DNA: TGTGCCAGCAGCTTAGGTCCTAGCAGTGGCGAGCAGTACTTC
J gene: TRBJ2-5; V gene: TRBV2; clone size: NA; D gene: TRBD2; CDR3 protein: CASSVGLAQYF; CDR3 DNA: TGTGCCAGCAGTGTCGGACTAGCCCAGTACTTC
J gene: TRBJ1-5; V gene: TRBV6-1; clone size: NA; D gene: NA; CDR3 protein: CASSELGALVQPQHF; CDR3 DNA: TGTGCCAGCAGTGAACTGGGGGCTTTGGTACAGCCCCAGCATTTT
J gene: TRBJ2-3; V gene: TRBV4-3; clone size: NA; D gene: TRBD2; CDR3 protein: CASSHGAGLAGGRDTQYF; CDR3 DNA: TGCGCCAGCAGCCACGGCGCAGGACTAGCGGGAGGTAGAGATACGCAATATTTT
J gene: TRBJ1-4; V gene: TRBV30; clone size: NA; D gene: NA; CDR3 protein: CAWSVRGRAGEKLFF; CDR3 DNA: TGTGCCTGGAGTGTAAGGGGCAGAGCTGGCGAAAAACTGTTTTTT
J gene: TRBJ2-7; V gene: TRBV7-2; clone size: NA; D gene: TRBD2; CDR3 protein: CASSWTSGRPASYEQYF; CDR3 DNA: TGTGCCAGCAGCTGGACTAGCGGGAGGCCTGCCTCCTACGAGCAGTACTTC
J gene: TRBJ2-5; V gene: TRBV7-8; clone size: NA; D gene: NA; CDR3 protein: CASSFTQGETQYF; CDR3 DNA: TGTGCCAGCAGCTTTACTCAGGGTGAGACCCAGTACTTC
J gene: TRBJ2-6; V gene: TRBV19; clone size: NA; D gene: TRBD1; CDR3 protein: CASSIRQGSSGANVLTF; CDR3 DNA: TGTGCCAGTAGTATTCGACAGGGGAGCTCTGGGGCCAACGTCCTGACTTTC
J gene: TRBJ2-1; V gene: TRBV5-1; clone size: NA; D gene: TRBD1; CDR3 protein: CAGSLGQNNEQFF; CDR3 DNA: TGCGCCGGCAGCTTGGGACAGAACAATGAGCAGTTCTTC
J gene: TRBJ2-3; V gene: TRBV5-1; clone size: few; D gene: TRBD1; CDR3 protein: CASSYGQGTDTQYF; CDR3 DNA: TGCGCCAGCAGCTACGGACAGGGTACAGATACGCAGTATTTT
J gene: TRBJ1-3; V gene: TRBV5-6; clone size: NA; D gene: NA; CDR3 protein: CASSFGSIGQLSSGNTIYF; CDR3 DNA: TGTGCCAGCAGCTTTGGGTCGATAGGACAGTTGAGCTCTGGAAACACCATATATTTT
J gene: TRBJ1-6; V gene: TRBV14; clone size: few; D gene: NA; CDR3 protein: CASSQVLGQNSPLHF; CDR3 DNA: TGTGCCAGCAGCCAAGTCCTGGGACAAAATTCACCCCTCCACTTT
J gene: TRBJ2-5; V gene: TRBV6-5; clone size: NA; D gene: NA; CDR3 protein: CASSGTLEETQYF; CDR3 DNA: TGTGCCAGCAGTGGGACTTTAGAAGAGACCCAGTACTTC
J gene: TRBJ1-2; V gene: TRBV7-8; clone size: NA; D gene: NA; CDR3 protein: CASSLVPANNYGYTF; CDR3 DNA: TGTGCCAGCAGCTTAGTCCCCGCGAACAACTATGGCTACACCTTC
J gene: TRBJ2-3; V gene: TRBV6-6; clone size: NA; D gene: NA; CDR3 protein: CASSTSSPSTDTQYF; CDR3 DNA: TGTGCCAGCAGTACTAGCAGTCCTAGCACAGATACGCAGTATTTT
J gene: TRBJ1-3; V gene: TRBV7-9; clone size: once; D gene: TRBD1; CDR3 protein: CSSSSWNGQGAGNTIYF; CDR3 DNA: TGTTCCAGCAGCTCCTGGAATGGACAGGGTGCTGGAAACACCATATATTTT
J gene: TRBJ1-6; V gene: TRBV7-2; clone size: once; D gene: NA; CDR3 protein: CASRISSYNSPLHF; CDR3 DNA: TGTGCCAGCAGGATCAGCTCCTATAATTCACCCCTCCACTTT
J gene: TRBJ2-7; V gene: TRBV28; clone size: NA; D gene: TRBD2; CDR3 protein: CVTSAGTAYEQYF; CDR3 DNA: TGTGTCACGTCAGCGGGGACCGCCTACGAGCAGTACTTC
J gene: TRBJ2-7; V gene: TRBV27; clone size: NA; D gene: NA; CDR3 protein: CASSLRVSYEQYF; CDR3 DNA: TGTGCCAGCAGCCTCCGGGTTTCCTACGAGCAGTACTTC
J gene: TRBJ1-4; V gene: TRBV5-8; clone size: NA; D gene: NA; CDR3 protein: CASSLSTGSPNEKLFF; CDR3 DNA: TGTGCCAGCAGCTTGTCCACCGGGTCGCCTAATGAAAAACTGTTTTTT
J gene: TRBJ2-5; V gene: TRBV2; clone size: NA; D gene: TRBD1; CDR3 protein: CASSADRVETQYF; CDR3 DNA: TGTGCCAGCAGCGCGGACAGGGTAGAGACCCAGTACTTC
J gene: TRBJ2-2; V gene: TRBV10-1; clone size: few; D gene: NA; CDR3 protein: CASSVGQSTTGELFF; CDR3 DNA: TGCGCCAGCAGTGTAGGACAATCTACCACCGGGGAGCTGTTTTTT
J gene: TRBJ1-1; V gene: TRBV7-9; clone size: NA; D gene: NA; CDR3 protein: CASSRRQARNTEAFF; CDR3 DNA: TGTGCCAGCAGCCGCCGACAGGCTCGTAACACTGAAGCTTTCTTT
J gene: TRBJ1-2; V gene: TRBV6-6; clone size: NA; D gene: NA; CDR3 protein: CASSHTVYGYTF; CDR3 DNA: TGTGCCAGCAGCCATACAGTCTATGGCTACACCTTC